One and the same sample provided the 10 T cell receptor beta chains below, sequenced in a study of blood T cell repertoires in COVID-19. TCRdb's table, derived via immunoSEQ multiplex PCR, lists solely in-frame clones and lacks some. Of some 67,000 clones in the sample, 87% were seen once. The sequenced sample consisted of peripheral blood. Receptor source: a man aged 45-60 years with active COVID-19.

The chain couples TRBV5-6 to TRBJ1-2; D gene ambiguous. In germline, CDR1 is SGHDT, CDR2 YYEEEE. This CDR3 spans 14 amino acids. The ends were cut back, 0 bases at V and 4 bases at J, with 10 bases in the middle. CDR3 residues: CASSLGPGAYGYTF. CDR3 DNA sequence: TGTGCCAGCAGCTTGGGGCCGGGTGCCTATGGCTACACCTTC.

J is TRBJ1-2 and V is TRBV7-8; 8 positions match TRBD1. The CDR3 is 15 residues long. Germline CDR1 reads SGHVS; CDR2 reads FQNEAQ. V lost 1 base, J lost 6 bases, and 7 bases stayed unmatched. The CDR3 DNA sequence: TGTGCCAGCAGCTTAGGCCCACAGGGGGTAAATGGCTACACCTTC. It specifies CASSLGPQGVNGYTF.

This clone was picked up one time. The J gene is TRBJ2-7, the V gene TRBV9; D is possibly TRBD1 (6 bases). The CDR3 is 16 residues long. Trimming removed 0 bases at V and 5 bases at J, with 18 bases between. Germline V gives CDR1 SGDLS, CDR2 YYNGEE. CDR3 nucleotides: TGTGCCAGCAGCGTAGGGACAGTCGGGTCCGTCGACGAGCAGTACTTC. This codes for CASSVGTVGSVDEQYF.

J is TRBJ1-6 and V is TRBV18, with TRBD1 as a possible D gene (6 bases). V shed 3 bases and J shed 3 bases, with 12 bases lying between them. CDR1 is KGHSH, CDR2 LQKENI, per germline. CDR3 length: 16 amino acids. DNA of the CDR3: TGTGCCAGCTCACCCGCCGGACAGATCTATAATTCACCCCTCCACTTT. Protein: CASSPAGQIYNSPLHF.

The chain carries TRBV6-6 and TRBJ1-2; 10 nucleotides line up with TRBD1. The CDR3 extends over 16 amino acids. CDR1 MNHNY and CDR2 SVGAGI come from the germline V gene (reference sequence). The V segment lost 7 bases and the J segment 0 bases; nucleotides outside the gene matches: 8. For the CDR3, the DNA is TGTGCCAGCATTCTCTGGGACAGGGGCACTAACTATGGCTACACCTTC. This codes for CASILWDRGTNYGYTF.

The V gene is TRBV18, the J gene TRBJ1-1; D gene unclear. Germline CDR1 and CDR2: KGHSH and LQKENI. V lost 3 bases and J 4 bases, leaving 9 bases between the germline ends. The CDR3 contains 13 residues. The DNA of the CDR3 is TGTGCCAGCTCACCTTCGTGGGCCACTGAAGCTTTCTTT. It yields the protein CASSPSWATEAFF. Filled out from reference TRBV18 and TRBJ1-1, the complete variable domain reads NAGVMQNPRHLVRRRGQEARLRCSPMKGHSHVYWYRQLPEEGLKFMVYLQKENIIDESGMPKERFSAEFPKEGPSILRIQQVVRGDSAAYFCASSPSWATEAFFGQGTRLTVV.

V usage is TRBV11-1 and J usage is TRBJ1-4; no definite D call. This CDR3 has 15 amino acids. Trimming stripped 5 bases from V and 3 bases from J, with 13 bases between. Germline V gene data show CDR1 as SGHAT and CDR2 as FQDESV (reference sequence). CDR3 in DNA: TGTGCCAGCAGCCACCACCGAGGTCCTAATGAAAAACTGTTTTTT. Amino acid sequence: CASSHHRGPNEKLFF.

The V and J genes are TRBV3-1 (or the pseudogene TRBV3-2) and TRBJ2-7; maybe TRBD1 (6 bases). The CDR3 is made up of 15 amino acids. Trimming shortened V by 3 bases and J by 3 bases, and 15 bases separated the two germline ends. CDR1 LGHDT and CDR2 YNNKEL come from the germline V gene (reference sequence). The CDR3 region has the DNA TGTGCCAGCAGCCAGCACCGGGACACCGACTACGAGCAGTACTTC. The encoded protein is CASSQHRDTDYEQYF.

The J gene is TRBJ1-5, the V gene TRBV7-8; 8 bases are a match to TRBD1. Germline values: CDR1 SGHVS, CDR2 FQNEAQ. Trimming at V came to 2 bases and at J to 0 bases, leaving 6 bases not matched to a gene. The CDR3 contains 17 residues. In nucleotides, the CDR3 is TGTGCCAGCAGCTTAAGGCAGGGGGCGAATAGCAATCAGCCCCAGCATTTT. Encoded protein: CASSLRQGANSNQPQHF.

The chain combines TRBV6-6 with TRBJ2-2; 7 bases fit TRBD2. Germline trimming cut 5 bases from V and 6 bases from J; bases unmatched to any gene: 6. There are 14 residues in the CDR3. CDR1 is MNHNY, CDR2 SVGAGI, per germline (reference sequence). The CDR3 region has the DNA TGTGCCAGCAGTCCCCCAGGGAGGGCCGGGGAGCTGTTTTTT. Amino acids: CASSPPGRAGELFF.